These T cell receptor beta chains were read from a single sample in a study of blood T cell repertoires in COVID-19. Repertoires were generated with immunoSEQ multiplex PCR, while TCRdb's copy carries only in-frame clones and drops some. The profile covers more than 85,000 clones, with 82% appearing a single time and 15% to 20% taken by the ten largest. Sequenced sample: peripheral blood. The source of these receptors is a man at least 80 years old with acute or convalescent COVID-19. Both conserved end residues are part of each CDR3. The order of the fields is CDR3 protein, CDR3 DNA, clone size, D gene, V gene, J gene. The D gene is left open where the match is weak. Size is stated for part of the rows, as once, few or many counts, or as a class when the clone is expanded.

CDR3aa: CASSFGRSNQPQHF
CDR3nt: TGTGCCAGCAGTTTTGGTCGGAGCAATCAGCCCCAGCATTTT
abundance: NA
d_gene: NA
v_gene: TRBV28
j_gene: TRBJ1-5

CDR3aa: CASSPQGILAGVTGELFF
CDR3nt: TGTGCCAGCAGTCCCCAGGGGATACTAGCGGGGGTTACCGGGGAGCTGTTTTTT
abundance: NA
d_gene: TRBD2
v_gene: TRBV6-2/TRBV6-3
j_gene: TRBJ2-2

CDR3aa: CASSPLEVESTDTQYF
CDR3nt: TGTGCCAGCAGTCCTCTTGAGGTGGAAAGCACAGATACGCAGTATTTT
abundance: NA
d_gene: NA
v_gene: TRBV28
j_gene: TRBJ2-3

CDR3aa: CATSGPGETLHF
CDR3nt: TGTGCCACCAGCGGCCCCGGAGAAACCCTCCACTTT
abundance: NA
d_gene: NA
v_gene: TRBV24-1
j_gene: TRBJ1-6

CDR3aa: CASSAETANTEAFF
CDR3nt: TGTGCCAGTAGTGCGGAGACAGCGAACACTGAAGCTTTCTTT
abundance: NA
d_gene: NA
v_gene: TRBV19
j_gene: TRBJ1-1

CDR3aa: CASSLVGGMNTEAFF
CDR3nt: TGTGCCAGCAGTTTAGTCGGGGGGATGAACACTGAAGCTTTCTTT
abundance: NA
d_gene: NA
v_gene: TRBV28
j_gene: TRBJ1-1

CDR3aa: CASSLLQSPQHF
CDR3nt: TGTGCCAGCAGTTTATTGCAGTCCCCCCAGCATTTT
abundance: NA
d_gene: NA
v_gene: TRBV28
j_gene: TRBJ1-5

CDR3aa: CSGDPGQGGGYTF
CDR3nt: TGCAGCGGGGACCCGGGACAGGGGGGCGGCTACACCTTC
abundance: NA
d_gene: TRBD1
v_gene: TRBV29-1
j_gene: TRBJ1-2

CDR3aa: CASSPDRNIQYF
CDR3nt: TGTGCCAGCTCACCAGACAGAAACATTCAGTACTTC
abundance: NA
d_gene: NA
v_gene: TRBV18
j_gene: TRBJ2-4

CDR3aa: CASSFDRGVEKLFF
CDR3nt: TGTGCCAGTAGCTTCGACAGGGGGGTTGAAAAACTGTTTTTT
abundance: NA
d_gene: TRBD1
v_gene: TRBV19
j_gene: TRBJ1-4

CDR3aa: CASSLGDTGELFF
CDR3nt: TGTGCCAGCAGCTTAGGGGACACCGGGGAGCTGTTTTTT
abundance: NA
d_gene: NA
v_gene: TRBV5-5
j_gene: TRBJ2-2

CDR3aa: CASKLGARSTGELFF
CDR3nt: TGTGCCAGCAAGCTGGGGGCTCGGAGCACCGGGGAGCTGTTTTTT
abundance: NA
d_gene: NA
v_gene: TRBV27
j_gene: TRBJ2-2

CDR3aa: CASSSGQGLNQPQHF
CDR3nt: TGTGCCAGCAGCTCCGGACAGGGCCTCAATCAGCCCCAGCATTTT
abundance: NA
d_gene: TRBD1
v_gene: TRBV5-6
j_gene: TRBJ1-5

CDR3aa: CSVGKAGASYEQYF
CDR3nt: TGCAGCGTCGGAAAAGCGGGGGCCTCCTACGAGCAGTACTTC
abundance: NA
d_gene: TRBD2
v_gene: TRBV29-1
j_gene: TRBJ2-7

CDR3aa: CASSLAGLLDTQYF
CDR3nt: TGTGCCAGCAGCTTAGCGGGACTGTTGGATACGCAGTATTTT
abundance: NA
d_gene: NA
v_gene: TRBV7-2
j_gene: TRBJ2-3

CDR3aa: CATSRTDRGFQETQYF
CDR3nt: TGTGCCACCAGCAGAACCGACAGGGGCTTCCAAGAGACCCAGTACTTC
abundance: NA
d_gene: TRBD1
v_gene: TRBV15
j_gene: TRBJ2-5

CDR3aa: CSASLGRTALPLTEQYF
CDR3nt: TGCAGTGCTAGTTTGGGTCGTACAGCTCTGCCCTTGACCGAGCAGTACTTC
abundance: NA
d_gene: NA
v_gene: TRBV20-1
j_gene: TRBJ2-7

CDR3aa: CASSQVSTYGYTF
CDR3nt: TGCGCCAGCAGCCAAGTTAGTACCTATGGCTACACCTTC
abundance: NA
d_gene: NA
v_gene: TRBV4-3
j_gene: TRBJ1-2

CDR3aa: CASSVGAGGNYGYTF
CDR3nt: TGTGCCAGCAGCGTAGGGGCCGGGGGAAACTATGGCTACACCTTC
abundance: NA
d_gene: NA
v_gene: TRBV9
j_gene: TRBJ1-2

CDR3aa: CASGGQAGNTIYF
CDR3nt: TGTGCCAGTGGAGGACAGGCTGGAAACACCATATATTTT
abundance: NA
d_gene: TRBD1
v_gene: TRBV19
j_gene: TRBJ1-3

CDR3aa: CASSQDTQRSNAEAFF
CDR3nt: TGCGCCAGCAGCCAAGATACACAGAGATCCAACGCTGAAGCTTTCTTT
abundance: NA
d_gene: NA
v_gene: TRBV4-1
j_gene: TRBJ1-1

CDR3aa: CAWSEIYRGPGNTEAFF
CDR3nt: TGTGCCTGGAGTGAAATTTACAGGGGGCCGGGGAACACTGAAGCTTTCTTT
abundance: NA
d_gene: TRBD1
v_gene: TRBV30
j_gene: TRBJ1-1

CDR3aa: CASSTGVNYNEQFF
CDR3nt: TGTGCCAGCAGTACAGGGGTTAATTACAATGAGCAGTTCTTC
abundance: once
d_gene: TRBD1
v_gene: TRBV7-2
j_gene: TRBJ2-1

CDR3aa: CASSTTGGLEETQYF
CDR3nt: TGTGCCAGCAGCACCACCGGCGGACTAGAGGAGACCCAGTACTTC
abundance: NA
d_gene: TRBD2
v_gene: TRBV5-6
j_gene: TRBJ2-5

CDR3aa: CASSEWRQHYEQYF
CDR3nt: TGTGCCAGCAGTGAGTGGCGACAGCACTACGAGCAGTACTTC
abundance: NA
d_gene: NA
v_gene: TRBV2
j_gene: TRBJ2-7

CDR3aa: CASSTQAGGRHEQFF
CDR3nt: TGTGCCAGTAGTACTCAAGCGGGGGGGCGACATGAGCAGTTCTTC
abundance: NA
d_gene: TRBD2
v_gene: TRBV19
j_gene: TRBJ2-1

CDR3aa: CASSQGSSVEAFF
CDR3nt: TGTGCCAGCAGCCAAGGGAGCTCGGTTGAAGCTTTCTTT
abundance: NA
d_gene: NA
v_gene: TRBV14
j_gene: TRBJ1-1

CDR3aa: CASSPRVAGAGQETQYF
CDR3nt: TGTGCCAGCTCACCACGGGTAGCGGGAGCCGGCCAAGAGACCCAGTACTTC
abundance: NA
d_gene: TRBD2
v_gene: TRBV18
j_gene: TRBJ2-5

CDR3aa: CASSPDSGGRETQYF
CDR3nt: TGTGCCAGCTCACCTGATAGCGGGGGTCGGGAGACCCAGTACTTC
abundance: NA
d_gene: TRBD2
v_gene: TRBV18
j_gene: TRBJ2-5

CDR3aa: CASSLAWGTGKGKLFF
CDR3nt: TGTGCCAGCAGCTTAGCCTGGGGGACAGGGAAGGGAAAACTGTTTTTT
abundance: NA
d_gene: TRBD1
v_gene: TRBV7-8
j_gene: TRBJ1-4

CDR3aa: CASSARLGLPSYNEQFF
CDR3nt: TGTGCCAGCAGCGCCAGACTCGGACTACCTTCCTACAATGAGCAGTTCTTC
abundance: NA
d_gene: NA
v_gene: TRBV9
j_gene: TRBJ2-1

CDR3aa: CASSTGTKDEKLFF
CDR3nt: TGCGCCAGCAGCACAGGGACGAAGGATGAAAAACTGTTTTTT
abundance: NA
d_gene: NA
v_gene: TRBV5-1
j_gene: TRBJ1-4

CDR3aa: CASSSLAGRTGELFF
CDR3nt: TGTGCCAGCAGCTCCTTAGCGGGAAGGACCGGGGAGCTGTTTTTT
abundance: NA
d_gene: TRBD2
v_gene: TRBV5-4
j_gene: TRBJ2-2

CDR3aa: CASSSGQGYGYTF
CDR3nt: TGTGCCAGCAGCTCCGGACAGGGCTATGGCTACACCTTC
abundance: NA
d_gene: TRBD1
v_gene: TRBV11-2
j_gene: TRBJ1-2

CDR3aa: CARDTEAFF
CDR3nt: TGTGCGCGGGACACTGAAGCTTTCTTT
abundance: NA
d_gene: NA
v_gene: TRBV21-1
j_gene: TRBJ1-1

CDR3aa: CASSARERGGYEQYF
CDR3nt: TGCGCCAGCAGCGCTCGAGAGCGGGGGGGCTACGAGCAGTACTTC
abundance: NA
d_gene: TRBD2
v_gene: TRBV4-3
j_gene: TRBJ2-7

CDR3aa: CASSLSNYEQYF
CDR3nt: TGTGCCAGCTCCCTGAGCAATTACGAGCAGTACTTC
abundance: NA
d_gene: NA
v_gene: TRBV6-6
j_gene: TRBJ2-7

CDR3aa: CASRLRDLNYNEQFF
CDR3nt: TGTGCCAGCAGGTTGAGGGATTTGAACTACAATGAGCAGTTCTTC
abundance: NA
d_gene: NA
v_gene: TRBV2
j_gene: TRBJ2-1

CDR3aa: CASSQQGAIGNTIYF
CDR3nt: TGTGCCAGCAGCCAACAGGGGGCGATTGGAAACACCATATATTTT
abundance: NA
d_gene: TRBD1
v_gene: TRBV7-2
j_gene: TRBJ1-3

CDR3aa: CASSARQGRKPQHF
CDR3nt: TGTGCCAGCAGCGCCCGACAGGGGAGAAAGCCCCAGCATTTT
abundance: few
d_gene: NA
v_gene: TRBV21-1
j_gene: TRBJ1-5

CDR3aa: CAWRIVPSNSPLHF
CDR3nt: TGTGCCTGGAGGATCGTTCCGAGTAATTCACCCCTCCACTTT
abundance: few
d_gene: NA
v_gene: TRBV30
j_gene: TRBJ1-6

CDR3aa: CASSYSAGRVSPLHF
CDR3nt: TGTGCCAGCAGTTACTCGGCAGGCAGGGTTTCACCCCTCCACTTT
abundance: few
d_gene: NA
v_gene: TRBV6-5
j_gene: TRBJ1-6

CDR3aa: CASSAREVGELFF
CDR3nt: TGTGCCAGCAGCGCCAGGGAGGTCGGGGAGCTGTTTTTT
abundance: NA
d_gene: NA
v_gene: TRBV7-2
j_gene: TRBJ2-2

CDR3aa: CASSSLNGGVGRNTGELFF
CDR3nt: TGTGCCAGCAGCTCCCTGAACGGGGGGGTGGGGCGGAACACCGGGGAGCTGTTTTTT
abundance: NA
d_gene: TRBD2
v_gene: TRBV7-8
j_gene: TRBJ2-2

CDR3aa: CAISGGYGYTF
CDR3nt: TGTGCCATTTCGGGGGGCTATGGCTACACCTTC
abundance: NA
d_gene: NA
v_gene: TRBV12-3/TRBV12-4
j_gene: TRBJ1-2

CDR3aa: CASSQYRGPSPLHF
CDR3nt: TGTGCCAGCAGCCAATACAGGGGCCCTTCACCCCTCCACTTT
abundance: NA
d_gene: TRBD1
v_gene: TRBV14
j_gene: TRBJ1-6

CDR3aa: CASSLKVSGWETQYF
CDR3nt: TGTGCCAGCAGCTTAAAGGTGTCCGGGTGGGAGACCCAGTACTTC
abundance: NA
d_gene: NA
v_gene: TRBV13
j_gene: TRBJ2-5

CDR3aa: CASSVVGGSSYNEQFF
CDR3nt: TGTGCCAGCAGCGTAGTGGGGGGGAGCTCCTACAATGAGCAGTTCTTC
abundance: once
d_gene: TRBD2
v_gene: TRBV9
j_gene: TRBJ2-1

CDR3aa: CASGRVRQNTEAFF
CDR3nt: TGTGCCAGCGGGAGGGTTCGGCAGAACACTGAAGCTTTCTTT
abundance: NA
d_gene: NA
v_gene: TRBV2
j_gene: TRBJ1-1

CDR3aa: CASSISRENYGYTF
CDR3nt: TGTGCCAGCTCTATCTCGAGGGAGAACTATGGCTACACCTTC
abundance: many
d_gene: NA
v_gene: TRBV2
j_gene: TRBJ1-2

CDR3aa: CASSLATGLTYSGANVLTF
CDR3nt: TGTGCCAGCAGCTTAGCCACAGGCCTAACCTACTCTGGGGCCAACGTCCTGACTTTC
abundance: NA
d_gene: NA
v_gene: TRBV11-3
j_gene: TRBJ2-6

CDR3aa: CASSVAPDSVNEKLFF
CDR3nt: TGTGCCAGCAGCGTAGCTCCGGACAGTGTTAATGAAAAACTGTTTTTT
abundance: NA
d_gene: NA
v_gene: TRBV9
j_gene: TRBJ1-4

CDR3aa: CASSGGTGGYEQYF
CDR3nt: TGCGCCAGCAGTGGGGGGACGGGCGGATACGAGCAGTACTTC
abundance: NA
d_gene: NA
v_gene: TRBV5-1
j_gene: TRBJ2-7

CDR3aa: CASSLHRDGHCNQPQHF
CDR3nt: TGCGCCAGCAGCTTGCACAGGGATGGTCATTGCAATCAGCCCCAGCATTTT
abundance: once
d_gene: NA
v_gene: TRBV5-1
j_gene: TRBJ1-5

CDR3aa: CASSLQVTGNTIYF
CDR3nt: TGTGCCAGCAGTCTTCAAGTCACGGGGAACACCATATATTTT
abundance: NA
d_gene: NA
v_gene: TRBV2
j_gene: TRBJ1-3